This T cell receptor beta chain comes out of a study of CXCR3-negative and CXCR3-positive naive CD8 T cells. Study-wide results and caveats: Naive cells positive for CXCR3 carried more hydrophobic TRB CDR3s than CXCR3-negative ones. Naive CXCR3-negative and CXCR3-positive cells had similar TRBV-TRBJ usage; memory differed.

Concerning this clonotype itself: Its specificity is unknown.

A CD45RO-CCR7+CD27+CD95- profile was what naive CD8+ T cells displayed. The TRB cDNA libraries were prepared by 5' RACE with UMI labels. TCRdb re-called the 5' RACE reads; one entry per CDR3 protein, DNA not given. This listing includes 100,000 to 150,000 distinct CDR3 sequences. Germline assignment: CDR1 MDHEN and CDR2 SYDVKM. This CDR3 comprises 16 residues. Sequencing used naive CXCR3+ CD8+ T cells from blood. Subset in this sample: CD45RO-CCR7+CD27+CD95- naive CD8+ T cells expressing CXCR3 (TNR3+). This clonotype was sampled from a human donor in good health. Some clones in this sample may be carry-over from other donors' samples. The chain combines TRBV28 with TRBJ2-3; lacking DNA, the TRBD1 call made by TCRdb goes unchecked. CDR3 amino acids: CASSFIQGPPTDTQYF. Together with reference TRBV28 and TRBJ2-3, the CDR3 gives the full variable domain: DVKVTQSSRYLVKRTGEKVFLECVQDMDHENMFWYRQDPGLGLRLIYFSYDVKMKEKGDIPEGYSVSREKKERFSLILESASTNQTSMYLCASSFIQGPPTDTQYFGPGTRLTVL.